The next 25 T cell receptor beta chains were all read from a single sample in a study of beta chain features in type 1 diabetes. Since all of the isolated RNA was reverse transcribed, expressed TCRB transcripts were what got sequenced. TCRdb's table, derived via immunoSEQ multiplex PCR, lists solely in-frame clones and lacks some. The sample shows 300,000 to 350,000 clones, roughly a fifth of them seen only once. Sequencing used naive CD4+ T cells from blood. The receptors shown here come from a woman under 30 in good health.

The rearrangement joins TRBV5-1 to TRBJ2-5; D may be TRBD1 (5 bases). CDR3 length equals 14 residues. Trimming removed 3 bases at V and 1 base at J, with 10 bases between. Germline assignment: CDR1 SGHRS and CDR2 YFSETQ. Written as DNA, the CDR3 is TGCGCCAGCAGCTACCGACAGCTCCAAGAGACCCAGTACTTC. Its translation: CASSYRQLQETQYF.

This chain uses TRBV7-9 with TRBJ1-1; no reliable D call. The CDR3 is made up of 18 amino acids. The V end was cut by 4 bases, the J end by 3 bases, with 24 bases between. The V gene's germline CDR1 is SEHNR and CDR2 FQNEAQ (reference sequence). CDR3 nucleotides: TGTGCCAGCAGCTCCTCCGGCGCGCCTAAAGGGAGAGACACTGAAGCTTTCTTT. Protein: CASSSSGAPKGRDTEAFF.

The table lists this clone with a few counts. The gene calls are TRBV6-6 and TRBJ2-5, with D perhaps TRBD2 (6 bases). V lost 6 bases, J lost 4 bases, and 21 bases lay in between. In germline, CDR1 is MNHNY, CDR2 SVGAGI (reference sequence). The CDR3 consists of 16 residues. The CDR3, as DNA: TGTGCCAGCAGATCACTCTTATCGGGACTGGGAGAGACCCAGTACTTC. It specifies CASRSLLSGLGETQYF.

The CDR3 DNA sequence: TGCGCCAGCAGCCTCGGACAGGGGCCCGCGACCCAGTACTTC. This encodes CASSLGQGPATQYF. V gene TRBV4-3 combines with J gene TRBJ2-5; 9 bases match TRBD1. This CDR3 has 14 residues. The V gene's germline CDR1 is LGHNA and CDR2 YSLEER. V shed 4 bases, J shed 7 bases, and the junction held 7 bases outside the gene matches.

The chain combines TRBV5-1 with TRBJ2-3, with TRBD2 matching 10 bases. Germline-derived CDR1 and CDR2 are SGHRS and YFSETQ. This CDR3 has 15 residues. The J segment lost 6 bases and the V segment lost 4 bases, leaving 8 bases of the junction unmatched. The CDR3 sequence: CASSGQLAGSDTQYF. Here the CDR3 DNA reads TGCGCCAGCAGCGGACAACTAGCGGGGTCGGATACGCAGTATTTT.

The chain employs TRBV7-9 and TRBJ2-1; 11 bases map to TRBD2. J lost 7 bases, V lost 11 bases, and 7 bases had no gene match. Germline V lookup: CDR1 SEHNR, CDR2 FQNEAQ (reference sequence). CDR3 size: 13 residues. CDR3 DNA: TGTGCCGGCACTAGCGGGAGTAGAAATGAGCAGTTCTTC. This translates into CAGTSGSRNEQFF.

The chain has TRBV5-4 and TRBJ2-3; 10 bases are a match to TRBD2. V lost 4 bases and J lost 3; bases outside the gene matches: 5. The germline CDR1 and CDR2 sequences are SGHNT and YYREEE (reference sequence). This CDR3 is 15 amino acids long. The CDR3 here is CASSGGTSVTDTQYF. CDR3 nucleotides: TGTGCCAGCAGCGGGGGGACTAGCGTTACAGATACGCAGTATTTT.

This clone occurred once. This rearrangement joins TRBV19 to TRBJ2-5; 7 nucleotides match TRBD2. Germline CDR1 is LNHDA and CDR2 is SQIVND (reference sequence). CDR3 length: 13 amino acids. The junction had 11 bases not matched to a gene; V was cut back by 5 bases and J by 11 bases. The CDR3 region is CASSDGTNLLQYF. The CDR3 coding sequence is TGTGCCAGTAGTGACGGGACTAACCTTCTTCAGTACTTC.

This clone came up a few times. The chain couples TRBV10-3 to TRBJ2-7; a possible D gene is TRBD2 (6 bases). Germline V gene data show CDR1 as ENHRY and CDR2 as SYGVKD. Trimming took 2 bases from V and 2 from J, leaving 10 bases between them. This CDR3 is built from 14 residues. This CDR3 is CAISEGGIPYEQYF. The CDR3 nucleotides read TGTGCCATCAGTGAGGGAGGGATACCCTACGAGCAGTACTTC.

This clone appeared a few times. V is TRBV9 and J is TRBJ2-7; D is ambiguous. CDR1 and CDR2 from the germline V gene are SGDLS and YYNGEE. Deletions cut 2 bases from V and 2 bases from J, with 11 bases between. CDR3 length equals 14 residues. CDR3 sequence reads: CASSVSLQAYEQYF. CDR3 DNA: TGTGCCAGCAGCGTCTCATTACAAGCCTACGAGCAGTACTTC.

The V and J genes are TRBV7-2 and TRBJ1-2, with a possible D match to TRBD1 (6 bases). Germline V lookup: CDR1 SGHTA, CDR2 FQGNSA. The CDR3 is made up of 14 amino acids. The V end was cut by 8 bases, the J end by 6 bases, with 19 bases between. Written as DNA, the CDR3 is TGTGCCAGCTCTCCCTATGGACAGCCCGATGGCTACACCTTC. It is translated as CASSPYGQPDGYTF.

The J gene is TRBJ2-1, the V gene TRBV19; TRBD2 matches at 8 bases. This CDR3 spans 15 amino acids. V trimming: 4 bases; J trimming: 9 bases; junction bases outside the gene matches: 11. Germline values: CDR1 LNHDA, CDR2 SQIVND (reference sequence). CDR3 coding DNA: TGTGCCAGTAGTACCCCGGGAGGGCCTGGCGGTGAGCAGTTCTTC. Amino acid sequence: CASSTPGGPGGEQFF.

V is TRBV9 and J is TRBJ2-3; D is ambiguous. Deletions cut 0 bases from V and 0 bases from J, with 5 bases between. Germline CDR1 is SGDLS and CDR2 is YYNGEE. CDR3 length equals 14 residues. In DNA, the CDR3 is TGTGCCAGCAGCGTAGGGCCCAGCACAGATACGCAGTATTTT. It yields the protein CASSVGPSTDTQYF.

The chain has TRBV30 and TRBJ1-5; D is ambiguous. The CDR3 loop spans 15 amino acids. V lost 2 bases and J 0 bases, leaving 11 bases between the germline ends. CDR1 and CDR2 (germline): GTSNPN, SVGIG (reference sequence). The CDR3 sequence: CAWSRTPYSNQPQHF. The CDR3 nucleotides are TGTGCCTGGAGTCGTACCCCCTATAGCAATCAGCCCCAGCATTTT. The full variable domain, completed using reference TRBV30 and TRBJ1-5, is SQTIHQWPATLVQPVGSPLSLECTVEGTSNPNLYWYRQAAGRGLQLLFYSVGIGQISSEVPQNLSASRPQDRQFILSSKKLLLSDSGFYLCAWSRTPYSNQPQHFGDGTRLSIL.

The chain has TRBV18 and TRBJ2-1, with TRBD1 as a possible D gene (6 bases). Looked up from germline, CDR1 is KGHSH and CDR2 is LQKENI. Between the trimmed V and J ends, which lost 5 bases and 4 bases, there was a span of 9 bases. This CDR3 contains 13 residues. CDR3 loop: CASSDDRYNEQFF. The CDR3, as DNA: TGTGCCAGCTCAGACGACAGGTACAATGAGCAGTTCTTC.

J is TRBJ2-1 and V is TRBV7-9; D gene uncertain. Per germline, CDR1 SEHNR and CDR2 FQNEAQ (reference sequence). CDR3 length: 8 residues. The ends were cut back, 5 bases at V and 13 bases at J, with 3 bases in the middle. The CDR3 is CASSPQFF. The CDR3 nucleotides read TGTGCCAGCAGCCCTCAGTTCTTC.

This chain uses TRBV9 with TRBJ2-7; 8 bases align to TRBD2. The CDR3 spans 15 residues. Germline V lookup: CDR1 SGDLS, CDR2 YYNGEE. The V segment lost 0 bases and the J segment 5 bases; nucleotides outside the gene matches: 7. Here the CDR3 DNA reads TGTGCCAGCAGCGTAGGGACTAGCTCTCCCAACGAGCAGTACTTC. Amino acid sequence: CASSVGTSSPNEQYF.

The J gene is TRBJ2-7, the V gene TRBV29-1, with a weak D call TRBD1 (6 bases). V gave up 7 bases and J gave up 6 bases, with 19 bases separating them. The CDR3 loop spans 13 amino acids. Germline CDR1 is SQVTM and CDR2 is ANQGSEA. The CDR3: CSGGAQQGTEQYF. The CDR3, as DNA: TGCAGCGGCGGAGCTCAACAGGGAACCGAGCAGTACTTC.

This chain's CDR3 is CSVETGANTEAFF. The CDR3 DNA reads TGCAGCGTTGAGACAGGGGCGAACACTGAAGCTTTCTTT. This rearrangement joins TRBV29-1 to TRBJ1-1, with TRBD1 matching 8 bases. The junction had 1 base not matched to a gene; V was cut back by 3 bases and J by 1 base. Germline loops: CDR1 SQVTM, CDR2 ANQGSEA. CDR3 length: 13 residues.

This clone was seen a few times. A junction boundary mismatches the germline segment, possibly from a read error. The rearrangement links TRBV18 to TRBJ2-7, with 7 bases matching TRBD1. This CDR3 is built from 13 residues. The germline CDR1 and CDR2 sequences are KGHSH and LQKENI. The CDR3 spells CASSGATGPRGNF. The CDR3, as DNA: TGTGCCAGCTCTGGCGCGACAGGGCCTCGGGGAAACTTC.

The chain recombines TRBV29-1 with TRBJ1-1; 9 positions agree with TRBD1. The V and J ends lost 7 bases and 3 bases, in that order; junction bases with no gene match: 6. CDR1 is SQVTM, CDR2 ANQGSEA, per germline. The CDR3 is 13 amino acids. CDR3 sequence (DNA): TGCAGCGCCGCGGGACAGGGATACACTGAAGCTTTCTTT. Translating gives CSAAGQGYTEAFF.

This clone was found a few times. The rearrangement links TRBV6-5 to TRBJ2-5; maybe TRBD2 (6 bases). Trimming removed 0 bases from V and 11 bases from J, with 10 bases in between. Per germline, CDR1 MNHEY and CDR2 SVGAGI. This CDR3 contains 12 residues. The DNA of the CDR3 is TGTGCCAGCAGTTACTCGGAGGGCAGTCAGTACTTC. It specifies CASSYSEGSQYF.

This clone came up a few times. This chain connects TRBV29-1 to TRBJ2-1; 16 bases are a match to TRBD2. The J segment lost 10 bases and the V segment lost 7 bases, leaving 10 bases of the junction unmatched. This CDR3 comprises 15 residues. CDR1 and CDR2 from the germline V gene are SQVTM and ANQGSEA. The CDR3 loop reads CSAPGLAGGPREQFF. CDR3 nucleotides: TGCAGCGCCCCGGGACTAGCGGGGGGGCCACGAGAGCAGTTCTTC.

CDR3 sequence reads: CASSTDRSYALSRFF. As DNA, the CDR3 is TGCGCCAGCAGCACGGACAGGAGCTACGCCCTTTCGCGGTTCTTC. The gene calls are TRBV5-1 and TRBJ2-1; TRBD1 matches 7 bases. There are 15 residues in the CDR3. V was pared by 4 bases and J by 15 bases, with 19 bases of the junction left unmatched. Germline CDR1 and CDR2: SGHRS and YFSETQ. Complete variable domain (other parts from reference TRBV5-1 and TRBJ2-1): KAGVTQTPRYLIKTRGQQVTLSCSPISGHRSVSWYQQTPGQGLQFLFEYFSETQRNKGNFPGRFSGRQFSNSRSEMNVSTLELGDSALYLCASSTDRSYALSRFFGPGTRLTVL.

A few counts support this clone. Other nucleotide sequences from this sample produce the same CDR3. CDR3 nucleotide sequence: TGCGCCAGCAGCTTGGTTAGGGGGTCCTACGAGCAGTACTTC. Translated, it gives CASSLVRGSYEQYF. V is TRBV5-1 and J is TRBJ2-7, with D possibly TRBD1 on 6 matching bases. This CDR3 is built from 14 residues. Trimming stripped 0 bases from V and 1 base from J, with 8 bases between. CDR1 and CDR2 (germline): SGHRS, YFSETQ.